The 4 T cell receptor beta chains reported below all come from one sample, sequenced in a study of naive and memory T cell subsets. Reverse transcription of blood and skin TCR RNA was primed at alpha and beta constant regions. TCRdb re-called the 5' RACE reads through MiXCR, storing one row per CDR3 protein. Here the sample spans approximately 27,000 distinct CDR3 sequences, approximately 22% being singletons. RNA was extracted from under 3 ml of whole blood of healthy adults. These receptors came from a female donor in good health.

This clonotype appeared a few times. The chain couples TRBV7-2 to TRBJ2-5; D might be TRBD2 (7 bases). In germline, CDR1 is SGHTA, CDR2 FQGNSA. This CDR3 is built from 15 residues. V lost 6 bases and J lost 5, with 19 bases in between. The CDR3 DNA reads as TGTGCCAGCAGTCGAAGAGGGGGGGAGAGGGAGACCCAGTACTTC. Translation gives CASSRRGGERETQYF.

This clonotype was counted a few times. This chain uses TRBV29-1 with TRBJ2-1; 14 nucleotides align to TRBD2. Germline CDR1 is SQVTM and CDR2 is ANQGSEA. The V and J ends lost 8 bases and 9 bases, in that order; junction bases with no gene match: 6. The CDR3 has 13 amino acids. Here the CDR3 reads CSYSGTSGGEQFF. The CDR3 DNA sequence: TGCAGCTACTCCGGGACTAGCGGGGGTGAGCAGTTCTTC.

This clonotype was detected many times. The rearrangement links TRBV20-1 to TRBJ2-1; D call uncertain. The CDR3 has 13 amino acids. CDR1 is DFQATT and CDR2 is SNEGSKA in the germline V gene (reference sequence). Trimming cost V 0 bases and J 5 bases, with 8 bases left between them. CDR3 sequence (DNA): TGCAGTGCTAGAGATCGTGTTAACAATGAGCAGTTCTTC. It specifies CSARDRVNNEQFF.

This sequence joins TRBV5-6 and TRBJ2-7; D remains ambiguous. Per the germline V gene, CDR1 is SGHDT and CDR2 is YYEEEE. Trimming took 2 bases from V and 2 from J, leaving 8 bases between them. There are 13 residues in the CDR3. The CDR3 DNA follows: TGTGCCAGCAGCTTATACAAGACCTACGAGCAGTACTTC. It specifies CASSLYKTYEQYF.